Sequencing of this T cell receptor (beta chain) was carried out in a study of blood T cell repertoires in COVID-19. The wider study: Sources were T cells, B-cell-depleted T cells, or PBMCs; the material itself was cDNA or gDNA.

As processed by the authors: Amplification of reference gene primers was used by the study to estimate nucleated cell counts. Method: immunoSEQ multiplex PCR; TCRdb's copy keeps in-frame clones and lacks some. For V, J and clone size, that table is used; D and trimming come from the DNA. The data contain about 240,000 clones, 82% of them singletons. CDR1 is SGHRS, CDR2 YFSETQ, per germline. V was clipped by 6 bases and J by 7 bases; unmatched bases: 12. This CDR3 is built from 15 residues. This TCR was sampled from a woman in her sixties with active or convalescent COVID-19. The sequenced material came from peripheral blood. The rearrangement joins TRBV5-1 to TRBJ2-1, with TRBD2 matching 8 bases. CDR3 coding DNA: TGCGCCAGCACTCCAGATGCGGGGGGTGGGAATGAGCAGTTCTTC. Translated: CASTPDAGGGNEQFF.